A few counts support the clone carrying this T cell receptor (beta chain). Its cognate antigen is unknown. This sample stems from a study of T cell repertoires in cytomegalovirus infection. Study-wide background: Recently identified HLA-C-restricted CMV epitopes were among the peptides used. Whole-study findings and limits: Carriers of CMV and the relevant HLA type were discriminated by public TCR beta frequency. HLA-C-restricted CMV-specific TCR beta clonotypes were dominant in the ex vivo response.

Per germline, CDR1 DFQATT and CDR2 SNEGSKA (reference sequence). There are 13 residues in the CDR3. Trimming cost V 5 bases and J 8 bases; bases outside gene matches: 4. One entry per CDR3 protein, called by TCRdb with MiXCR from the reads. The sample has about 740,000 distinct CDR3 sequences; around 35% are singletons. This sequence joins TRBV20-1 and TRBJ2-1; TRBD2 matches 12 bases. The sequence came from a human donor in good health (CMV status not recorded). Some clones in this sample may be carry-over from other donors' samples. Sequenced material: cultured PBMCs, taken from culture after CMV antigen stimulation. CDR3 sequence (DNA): TGCAGTGCTCAGACTAGCGGGAGCTATGAGCAGTTCTTC. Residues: CSAQTSGSYEQFF.